The present TCR beta chain was sequenced within a study of blood T cell repertoires in COVID-19. Whole-study context: Acute and convalescent COVID-19 specimens originated in the United States, Italy and Spain.

Trimming removed 5 bases at V and 4 bases at J, with 12 bases between. The germline CDR1 and CDR2 sequences are SGHTA and FQGTGA. This CDR3 region has 14 residues. Authors' processing steps: Reference gene primer amplification gave nucleated cell count estimates. The table came from immunoSEQ multiplex PCR; TCRdb's copy has only in-frame clones and leaves some out. That table gives V, J and clone size, and the DNA gave D and trimming. The table lists 250,000 or so clones, 65% to 90% of them singletons, with under 2% in the top ten. V usage is TRBV7-3 and J usage is TRBJ2-1; TRBD1 might be the D (5 bases). Source material: peripheral blood. The clonotype originates from a man aged 25-45 years with active or convalescent COVID-19. The DNA for the CDR3 is TGTGCCAGCAGCCCTTCGGACAAATACAATGAGCAGTTCTTC. Its translation: CASSPSDKYNEQFF.